What follows is one T cell receptor (beta chain) and its context. Its recognized antigen is unknown. Per-nucleotide qualities are absent, and no much larger clonotype sits a single base away. Trimming at the junction amounts to 5 bases on V and 5 bases on J, and the germline ends lie 15 bases apart. The CDR1 and CDR2 encoded by the germline V gene are SGHAT and FQNNGV. From the cysteine through the phenylalanine, the CDR3 covers 14 amino acids. The read is trimmed to its CDR3 DNA, 42 bases read in frame from base 1. The immunoSEQ Assay, a bias-controlled multiplex PCR, was used to amplify TCRbeta CDR3 regions from genomic DNA. The original methods were these. Within the assay, amplification of reference gene primers was used to estimate how many nucleated cells each sample contained. Sequence reads were collapsed and filtered to measure the absolute abundance of every unique TCRbeta CDR3 rearrangement. For each sample, productive Simpson clonality was calculated by taking the square root of Simpson's diversity index across productive rearrangements. TCRdb took over this immuneACCESS table, retaining in-frame rearrangements with V and J assigned. Such tables are incomplete; in checked studies, under half of the missing clones stem from an unresolved V gene, and the remainder is unexplained. V, J and clone size reflect that table, while D and trimming were determined from the DNA. Across this sample there are tens of thousands of clones, with roughly 78% seen only once. 10% of the sample is in the top ten clones.

This entry belongs to a study of blood T cell repertoires in COVID-19 (dated by TCRdb to between 2020 and 2021). Some background on the complete study: The collaborator samples originated in the United States, Italy and Spain and spanned the acute and convalescent phases of COVID-19. The material from the prospective study consisted of cDNA or gDNA derived from T cells, B-cell-depleted T cells, or PBMCs. Deeply sampled blood TCRbeta repertoires from subjects exposed to, actively infected with, or recovered from COVID-19 were included in the dataset. The samples were drawn from two sources: the first 160 participants of the ongoing ImmuneRACE study, and about 1,300 subjects contributed by 6 global collaborators. Sample metadata almost always included a de-identified subject ID, COVID-19 status, age in years and sex. Where available, HLA class I and class II types were taken from metadata supplied by the sample provider and were not determined by assay-based typing. A freely available public database, intended as a resource for researchers studying the immune response to SARS-CoV-2, is where the repertoires were released. Here is what the overall study found, with its caveats: Clinical and demographic metadata were provided uncurated, with the amount varying by source and participant.

The collaborating institutions used their own protocols to collect whole blood in K2EDTA tubes. Collaborator samples were shipped for TCRbeta analysis as frozen whole blood, isolated PBMCs, or DNA extracted from either sample type. Sequenced sample: peripheral blood. This sequence uses TRBV11-2 and TRBJ2-5; D gene: possibly TRBD1, on 5 matching bases. This TCR came from a man aged 60 to 75 with acute or convalescent COVID-19. The encoded CDR3 is CASSVTGLGETQYF. The nucleotide sequence is TGTGCCAGCAGCGTCACAGGCCTAGGGGAGACCCAGTACTTC.